The 15 T cell receptor beta chains given below trace back to one sample, sequenced in a study of cytomegalovirus exposure and HLA in healthy donors. Vbeta (60) and Jbeta (13) primers were used in the PCR. Only in-frame clones appear in the TCRdb table, and some are missing; sequencing was by immunoSEQ multiplex PCR. The listing contains around 140,000 clones. The material sequenced was PBMCs. Every receptor here comes from a woman in her thirties or forties in good health and CMV-seronegative.

The rearrangement joins TRBV5-1 to TRBJ1-2; tentative D call: TRBD1 (6 bases). This CDR3 contains 15 residues. Looked up from germline, CDR1 is SGHRS and CDR2 is YFSETQ. The ends were cut back, 4 bases at V and 4 bases at J, with 17 bases in the middle. The CDR3 bases are TGCGCCAGCAGCCCGGACAGAAATTCTTTCTATGGCTACACCTTC. Translating gives CASSPDRNSFYGYTF.

The chain links TRBV4-3 to TRBJ1-6; D gene uncertain. Germline CDR1 and CDR2: LGHNA and YSLEER. The CDR3 sequence is 17 residues long. Trimming took off 3 bases at V and 0 bases at J, with 12 bases between the two ends. The DNA for the CDR3 is TGCGCCAGCAGCCAGGAGTCCCCGAGCTCCTATAATTCACCCCTCCACTTT. Amino acid sequence: CASSQESPSSYNSPLHF.

The V and J genes are TRBV5-1 and TRBJ2-3; TRBD2 is a possible D gene (6 bases). Germline loops: CDR1 SGHRS, CDR2 YFSETQ. The V gene lost 4 bases and the J gene lost 4 bases, with 13 bases spanning the gap. CDR3 length: 14 amino acids. In DNA, the CDR3 is TGCGCCAGCAGCCCGGGAGTGACGGCAGATACGCAGTATTTT. Its translation is CASSPGVTADTQYF. Variable domain in full (rest from reference TRBV5-1 and TRBJ2-3): KAGVTQTPRYLIKTRGQQVTLSCSPISGHRSVSWYQQTPGQGLQFLFEYFSETQRNKGNFPGRFSGRQFSNSRSEMNVSTLELGDSALYLCASSPGVTADTQYFGPGTRLTVL.

The V and J genes are TRBV19 and TRBJ1-2; TRBD1 aligns across 10 bases. Per the germline V gene, CDR1 is LNHDA and CDR2 is SQIVND (reference sequence). CDR3 length equals 14 residues. With 4 bases clipped from V and 1 base from J, the junction kept 0 bases outside the gene matches. The CDR3: CASSRDRGNYGYTF. CDR3 nucleotides: TGTGCCAGTAGTAGGGACAGGGGTAACTATGGCTACACCTTC.

The chain is built from TRBV4-3 and TRBJ2-2, with 8 bases aligning to TRBD1. CDR1 is LGHNA, CDR2 YSLEER, per germline. This CDR3 has 15 residues. V lost 0 bases, J lost 5 bases, and 2 bases stayed unmatched. The CDR3 reads CASSQETGVTGELFF. The CDR3 coding sequence is TGCGCCAGCAGCCAAGAGACAGGGGTGACCGGGGAGCTGTTTTTT.

This sequence joins TRBV14 and TRBJ1-1; 7 nucleotides line up with TRBD1. J was trimmed by 0 bases and V by 8 bases; bases with no gene match: 6. CDR3 length: 14 amino acids. Germline V gene data show CDR1 as SGHDN and CDR2 as FVKESK. This CDR3 reads CASRDRRMNTEAFF. The CDR3 region has the DNA TGTGCCAGCCGGGACAGAAGGATGAACACTGAAGCTTTCTTT.

The chain joins TRBV7-9 to TRBJ1-1, with TRBD1 matching over 7 bases. The V and J ends lost 0 bases and 7 bases, in that order; junction bases with no gene match: 5. Germline values: CDR1 SEHNR, CDR2 FQNEAQ (reference sequence). The CDR3 covers 14 residues. The CDR3 bases are TGTGCCAGCAGCTTAGCACAGGGGTTTGGTGAAGCTTTCTTT. Its protein product is CASSLAQGFGEAFF.

The chain uses TRBV6-6 and TRBJ1-1, with 10 bases matching TRBD1. V lost 6 bases, J lost 0 bases, and 7 bases stayed unmatched. CDR1 MNHNY and CDR2 SVGAGI come from the germline V gene (reference sequence). This CDR3 has 16 residues. Written as DNA, the CDR3 is TGTGCCAGCAGAGGGACAGGGGATCGGGTGAACACTGAAGCTTTCTTT. Protein sequence: CASRGTGDRVNTEAFF.

V and J are TRBV9 and TRBJ2-5; tentative D call: TRBD2 (5 bases). The CDR3 spans 14 residues. V was trimmed by 0 bases and J by 3 bases, leaving 9 bases between them. The germline gives CDR1 SGDLS, CDR2 YYNGEE. In nucleotides, the CDR3 is TGTGCCAGCAGCGTAGGGTCCGGGAAAGAGACCCAGTACTTC. Protein: CASSVGSGKETQYF.

V is TRBV4-1 and J is TRBJ1-6; tentative D call: TRBD1 (5 bases). CDR1 is MGHRA, CDR2 YSYEKL, per germline. The V end was cut by 1 base, the J end by 9 bases, with 13 bases between. This CDR3 region has 15 residues. Written as DNA, the CDR3 is TGCGCCAGCAGCCAAGTTGCAGACAGCTCTTCACCCCTCCACTTT. Residues: CASSQVADSSSPLHF.

The genes are TRBV5-4 and TRBJ2-3; 15 bases are shared with TRBD2. The CDR3 runs to 17 residues. CDR1 is SGHNT, CDR2 YYREEE, per germline (reference sequence). With 3 bases clipped from V and 0 bases from J, the junction kept 2 bases outside the gene matches. CDR3 sequence reads: CASSSGTSGGSTDTQYF. In DNA form, the CDR3 reads TGTGCCAGCAGCTCGGGGACTAGCGGGGGGAGCACAGATACGCAGTATTTT. Full variable domain (outside the CDR3, taken from reference TRBV5-4 and TRBJ2-3): ETGVTQSPTHLIKTRGQQVTLRCSSQSGHNTVSWYQQALGQGPQFIFQYYREEENGRGNFPPRFSGLQFPNYSSELNVNALELDDSALYLCASSSGTSGGSTDTQYFGPGTRLTVL.

The genes are TRBV12-5 and TRBJ1-1; no definite D call. Trimming removed 7 bases at V and 3 bases at J, with 12 bases between. The CDR3 is 13 amino acids. CDR1 LGHNT and CDR2 FRNRAP come from the germline V gene. CDR3 DNA sequence: TGTGCTAGTGCCATGAGGGTTGACACTGAAGCTTTCTTT. Its translation is CASAMRVDTEAFF.

J is TRBJ2-2 and V is TRBV7-2; 8 nucleotides line up with TRBD1. CDR1 and CDR2 (germline): SGHTA, FQGNSA. The CDR3 totals 14 residues. V lost 2 bases, J lost 7 bases, and 3 bases stayed unmatched. CDR3 DNA: TGTGCCAGCAGCTTACAGGGGGCTAACGGGGAGCTGTTTTTT. This translates into CASSLQGANGELFF.

This chain uses TRBV7-9 with TRBJ1-4; 8 bases agree with TRBD1. The CDR3 runs to 14 residues. V trimming: 4 bases; J trimming: 7 bases; junction bases outside the gene matches: 5. The germline gives CDR1 SEHNR, CDR2 FQNEAQ (reference sequence). DNA of the CDR3: TGTGCCAGCAGCTACAGGACAGGGAGTGAAAAACTGTTTTTT. Translating gives CASSYRTGSEKLFF.

This rearrangement joins TRBV19 to TRBJ1-2; D remains ambiguous. This CDR3 region has 13 residues. Trimming took off 10 bases at V and 7 bases at J, with 19 bases between the two ends. Looked up from germline, CDR1 is LNHDA and CDR2 is SQIVND (reference sequence). CDR3: CATMSTLGVGYTF. CDR3 coding DNA: TGTGCCACTATGTCCACCCTTGGAGTTGGCTACACCTTC.